This TCR beta chain was documented in a study of T cells after yellow fever vaccination. At the level of the study: Any fraction with a low cell number was prepared using SMART-Seq v4 Ultra Low Input. Study results and limitations: FACS-sorted repertoires might harbor abundant contaminating clonotypes from the bulk population. After the booster, nearly 98% of CD4 and 75% to 90% of CD8 primary-response clones were re-detected.

Germline assignment: CDR1 DFQATT and CDR2 SNEGSKA (reference sequence). The length of the CDR3 is 13 residues. Trimming left V 6 bases short and J 0 bases short, with 11 bases between. TCRdb ran MiXCR on the 5' RACE reads and lists one entry per CDR3 protein. The data show 500,000 to 650,000 distinct CDR3 sequences, about 15% seen once. The table lists this clonotype with many counts. The target antigen is unknown. The rearrangement uses TRBV20-1 and TRBJ1-1; no clear D gene. This TCR was recovered from a man aged 18-30 years who received the YFV17D yellow fever vaccine. The sequencing used PBMCs, collected roughly 5 days after the first yellow fever vaccination. CDR3 nucleotide sequence: TGCAGTGCCTACAGCCTTTTGAACACTGAAGCTTTCTTT. Protein sequence: CSAYSLLNTEAFF.